This T cell receptor (beta chain) derives from a study of blood T cell repertoires in COVID-19. This CDR3 spans 13 amino acids. V shed 4 bases and J shed 10 bases, with 17 bases lying between them. Per the germline V gene, CDR1 is SGHRS and CDR2 is YFSETQ. Profiled with immunoSEQ multiplex PCR; TCRdb holds only in-frame clones, not every one. The sample has 88,000 or so clones, about 88% seen once; the top ten hold approximately 6.8%. The chain has TRBV5-1 and TRBJ1-1; TRBD1 might be the D (5 bases). Sequencing was done on a sample of peripheral blood. The receptor comes from a man aged 55-75 years with acute or convalescent COVID-19. The DNA for the CDR3 is TGCGCCAGCAGCCAACATAACCAGGGTTCAGCTTTCTTT. It is translated as CASSQHNQGSAFF.